Shown below are 26 T cell receptor beta chains from a single sample sequenced in a study of T-cell memory formation after mild COVID-19. TCRdb reprocessed the 5' RACE reads with MiXCR, giving one entry per CDR3 protein. Here the sample spans 500,000 to 600,000 distinct CDR3 sequences, about 20% being singletons. Sequences were obtained from PBMCs or a T cell subset sorted from them (not recorded which). These receptors originate from an adult woman who had mild COVID-19 (a few samples of this study predate the infection). Cell type and time point are not known.

The genes are TRBV4-3 and TRBJ2-7; 9 positions agree with TRBD1. Trimming took 1 base from V and 6 from J; bases not matched to a gene: 7. CDR3 length equals 15 residues. Germline CDR1 is LGHNA and CDR2 is YSLEER. For the CDR3, the DNA is TGCGCCAGCAGCCAAGTTTACAGGGGGCTAGGCGAGCAGTACTTC. Amino acids: CASSQVYRGLGEQYF.

The chain employs TRBV5-1 and TRBJ1-4, with D perhaps matching TRBD1 (6 bases). Germline assignment: CDR1 SGHRS and CDR2 YFSETQ. V lost 0 bases to trimming and J lost 7 bases, with 13 bases between them. This CDR3 is built from 15 residues. CDR3 region: CASSLEGGRGEKLFF. The CDR3 nucleotides read TGCGCCAGCAGCTTGGAAGGGGGTAGGGGTGAAAAACTGTTTTTT. Full variable domain (outside the CDR3, taken from reference TRBV5-1 and TRBJ1-4): KAGVTQTPRYLIKTRGQQVTLSCSPISGHRSVSWYQQTPGQGLQFLFEYFSETQRNKGNFPGRFSGRQFSNSRSEMNVSTLELGDSALYLCASSLEGGRGEKLFFGSGTQLSVL.

The chain has TRBV5-1 and TRBJ2-3, with 11 bases lining up with TRBD2. Germline assignment: CDR1 SGHRS and CDR2 YFSETQ. The ends lost 4 bases at V and 6 bases at J; junction bases unmatched: 7. CDR3 length: 15 residues. In DNA form, the CDR3 reads TGCGCCAGCAGCCCAGGGACTAGCGGATATGATACGCAGTATTTT. Its translation: CASSPGTSGYDTQYF.

This clonotype was found a few times. This rearrangement joins TRBV24-1 to TRBJ1-5; 9 nucleotides match TRBD1. Unmatched junction bases numbered 10, after V lost 2 bases and J lost 6 bases. Germline V gene sequence: CDR1 KGHDR, CDR2 SFDVKD. This CDR3 has 17 residues. Here the CDR3 DNA reads TGTGCCACCAGTGATTCCGGGACAGGGAGGAATAGTCAGCCCCAGCATTTT. The encoded protein is CATSDSGTGRNSQPQHF.

The chain recombines TRBV5-1 with TRBJ1-2; D may be TRBD1 (5 bases). CDR3 length equals 13 residues. Germline V gives CDR1 SGHRS, CDR2 YFSETQ. Trimming shortened V by 0 bases and J by 6 bases, and 9 bases separated the two germline ends. In nucleotides, the CDR3 is TGCGCCAGCAGCTTGGAGGGGAACAATGGCTACACCTTC. Translated, it gives CASSLEGNNGYTF.

In its sample, this clonotype was seen a few times. The V call is TRBV29-1, the J call TRBJ2-7; tentative D call: TRBD2 (5 bases). Germline V gene sequence: CDR1 SQVTM, CDR2 ANQGSEA. The CDR3 runs 11 residues. Trimming pared 4 bases from V and 3 bases from J, leaving 7 bases between. CDR3 region: CSVAGNYEQYF. Here the CDR3 DNA reads TGCAGCGTTGCCGGGAACTACGAGCAGTACTTC.

This clonotype was counted only a few times. The chain couples TRBV10-3 to TRBJ2-4; D call uncertain. The CDR3 consists of 15 residues. Trimming removed 10 bases at V and 0 bases at J, with 16 bases between. Germline assignment: CDR1 ENHRY and CDR2 SYGVKD. CDR3 nucleotides: TGTGCCACGTCTCCGATGGAACTAGCCAAAAACATTCAGTACTTC. This gives the protein CATSPMELAKNIQYF.

This clonotype was detected a few times. This chain uses TRBV11-2 with TRBJ1-5; D is perhaps TRBD1 (6 bases). The V and J ends lost 2 bases and 7 bases respectively, with 12 bases between them. This CDR3 contains 14 residues. CDR1 is SGHAT, CDR2 FQNNGV, per germline. CDR3 coding DNA: TGTGCCAGCAGCTTAATTGGGGGCGGGCAGCCCCAGCATTTT. Translated, it gives CASSLIGGGQPQHF.

This clonotype was detected only a few times. The genes are TRBV4-2 and TRBJ2-5, with D maybe TRBD2 (6 bases). The CDR3 is 16 amino acids. V was shortened by 3 bases and J by 4 bases, with 18 bases between the two germline ends. Germline V CDR1 and CDR2: LGHNA, YNFKEQ. CDR3 in DNA: TGTGCCAGCAGCCAGGAGACAGCCCTGGGAGGAGAGACCCAGTACTTC. Residues: CASSQETALGGETQYF.

V gene TRBV30 combines with J gene TRBJ2-7; TRBD1 aligns across 8 bases. V shed 2 bases, J shed 6 bases, and the junction held 12 bases outside the gene matches. The germline V gene has CDR1 GTSNPN and CDR2 SVGIG (reference sequence). The CDR3 spans 15 residues. This CDR3 is CAWSNFQGAWGEQYF. CDR3 sequence (DNA): TGTGCCTGGAGTAACTTTCAGGGGGCATGGGGCGAGCAGTACTTC. The complete variable domain, with remaining parts taken from reference TRBV30 and TRBJ2-7, reads SQTIHQWPATLVQPVGSPLSLECTVEGTSNPNLYWYRQAAGRGLQLLFYSVGIGQISSEVPQNLSASRPQDRQFILSSKKLLLSDSGFYLCAWSNFQGAWGEQYFGPGTRLTVT.

In this sample, this clonotype turned up a few times. V and J are TRBV27 and TRBJ2-3; the D call may be TRBD1 or TRBD2 (5 bases each). The CDR3 has 14 residues. Looked up from germline, CDR1 is MNHEY and CDR2 is SMNVEV (reference sequence). The V and J ends lost 7 bases and 2 bases respectively, with 13 bases between them. CDR3 sequence: CASTAGTLTDTQYF. In nucleotides, the CDR3 is TGTGCCAGCACGGCAGGGACCCTCACAGATACGCAGTATTTT.

This clonotype appeared a few times. The J gene is TRBJ2-5, the V gene TRBV18, with TRBD2 identical over 9 bases. V trimming: 3 bases; J trimming: 3 bases; junction bases outside the gene matches: 5. CDR1 is KGHSH and CDR2 is LQKENI in the germline V gene. The length of the CDR3 is 15 residues. The CDR3 DNA sequence: TGTGCCAGCTCACCGGGCAAGCGGGAGGAAGAGACCCAGTACTTC. Translation: CASSPGKREEETQYF.

The V call is TRBV12-3 or TRBV12-4, the J call TRBJ1-5, with D unclear. V was trimmed by 6 bases and J by 7 bases, leaving 10 bases between them. The CDR3 loop spans 12 amino acids. CDR3 bases: TGTGCCAGCAGCCGAACTTGGCAGCCCCAGCATTTT. It translates to CASSRTWQPQHF.

J is TRBJ2-7 and V is TRBV5-4; TRBD1 agrees at 8 bases. Germline-derived CDR1 and CDR2 are SGHNT and YYREEE (reference sequence). The CDR3 covers 16 residues. V lost 5 bases, J lost 0 bases, and 10 bases stayed unmatched. For the CDR3, the DNA is TGTGCCAGCAGTCTCGACGGGACAGGCAACTCCTACGAGCAGTACTTC. Protein: CASSLDGTGNSYEQYF.

This clonotype was counted only a few times. The chain employs TRBV29-1 and TRBJ2-7, with D perhaps matching TRBD1 (8 bases). Germline CDR1 SQVTM, CDR2 ANQGSEA. Trimming left V 6 bases short and J 2 bases short, with 23 bases between. There are 16 residues in the CDR3. The CDR3 nucleotides read TGCAGCGTCAACGGGGGGACAGGTCATGTGGCCTACGAGCAGTACTTC. Its translation: CSVNGGTGHVAYEQYF.

This clonotype was detected once. An end of the junction does not agree with germline; a read error may underlie this. V usage is TRBV12-3 or TRBV12-4 and J usage is TRBJ2-7; 7 bases align to TRBD1. This CDR3 region has 14 residues. CDR3 residues: CASSQGVLPYEQNF. CDR3 nucleotide sequence: TGTGCCAGCAGCCAGGGGGTACTACCCTACGAGCAGAACTTC.

The V gene is TRBV25-1, the J gene TRBJ2-1, with TRBD2 matching 9 bases. Looked up from germline, CDR1 is MGHDK and CDR2 is SYGVNS. Unmatched junction bases numbered 4, after V lost 4 bases and J lost 9 bases. The CDR3 totals 13 residues. The CDR3 here is CASSGGLASEQFF. CDR3 nucleotides: TGTGCCAGCAGTGGGGGACTAGCCAGTGAGCAGTTCTTC.

This clonotype turned up a few times. The chain is built from TRBV3-1 and TRBJ2-3; 8 bases are shared with TRBD2. The length of the CDR3 is 14 residues. CDR1 and CDR2 (germline): LGHDT, YNNKEL (reference sequence). V dropped 6 bases and J dropped 2; count of bases not matched to a gene: 4. CDR3 region: CASRLAGPTDTQYF. The CDR3 DNA reads as TGTGCCAGCAGATTAGCGGGGCCCACAGATACGCAGTATTTT.

The table lists this clonotype with a few counts. V usage is TRBV28 and J usage is TRBJ1-4, with no clear D. Germline V gene sequence: CDR1 MDHEN, CDR2 SYDVKM. The V end lost 7 bases, the J end lost 4 bases, and 10 bases lay between the germline ends. CDR3 length: 13 amino acids. The CDR3 DNA is TGTGCCAGCAAAAGGCGGATTAATGAAAAACTGTTTTTT. Protein sequence: CASKRRINEKLFF.

The chain recombines TRBV7-9 with TRBJ1-6; D not resolved. Germline loops: CDR1 SEHNR, CDR2 FQNEAQ (reference sequence). CDR3 length equals 13 residues. The V and J ends lost 3 bases and 10 bases respectively, with 10 bases between them. CDR3 residues: CASSFGDSSPLHF. The CDR3 coding sequence is TGTGCCAGCAGCTTTGGGGATTCGTCACCCCTCCACTTT.

The table lists this clonotype with a few counts. The V and J genes are TRBV7-9 and TRBJ1-2; D remains unclear. Trimming pared 3 bases from V and 0 bases from J, leaving 14 bases between. Germline lookup yields CDR1 SEHNR and CDR2 FQNEAQ (reference sequence). The CDR3 is 16 residues long. CDR3 nucleotide sequence: TGTGCCAGCAGCTTTCTGGGCGCAGAAGCTAACTATGGCTACACCTTC. Translation: CASSFLGAEANYGYTF.

V usage is TRBV28 and J usage is TRBJ1-2; 9 nucleotides align to TRBD1. The CDR3 loop spans 15 amino acids. Unmatched junction bases numbered 8, after V lost 5 bases and J lost 4 bases. In germline, CDR1 is MDHEN, CDR2 SYDVKM. The CDR3 sequence: CASSPFWTGAYGYTF. Written as DNA, the CDR3 is TGTGCCAGCAGTCCTTTCTGGACAGGGGCCTATGGCTACACCTTC.

The V and J genes are TRBV15 and TRBJ2-1; 8 bases map to TRBD1. Per the germline V gene, CDR1 is LNHNV and CDR2 is YYDKDF (reference sequence). Losses at the gene ends were 2 bases for V and 4 bases for J; bases not matched to a gene: 7. The length of the CDR3 is 16 residues. DNA for the CDR3: TGTGCCACCAGCAGAACCGGGACAGGCCCTTACAATGAGCAGTTCTTC. The encoded protein is CATSRTGTGPYNEQFF.

The chain joins TRBV20-1 to TRBJ2-1, with TRBD2 matching 9 bases. The CDR3 consists of 15 residues. Germline lookup yields CDR1 DFQATT and CDR2 SNEGSKA (reference sequence). V gave up 3 bases and J gave up 4 bases; unmatched junction bases: 7. The CDR3 bases are TGCAGTGCTAGGTCCATAGCGGGGGATTACAATGAGCAGTTCTTC. Translated: CSARSIAGDYNEQFF.

The chain carries TRBV7-2 and TRBJ2-6, with D perhaps matching TRBD1 (7 bases). The CDR3 has 15 amino acids. Germline V gives CDR1 SGHTA, CDR2 FQGNSA. Trimming stripped 2 bases from V and 9 bases from J, with 14 bases between. The CDR3 loop is CASSLQGGHLNVLTF. The CDR3 DNA is TGTGCCAGCAGCTTACAGGGGGGACATCTCAACGTCCTGACTTTC.

This clonotype was recorded a few times. This chain links TRBV12-3 or TRBV12-4 with TRBJ2-1, with D maybe TRBD2 (5 bases). The V end lost 6 bases, the J end lost 8 bases, and 23 bases lay between the germline ends. This CDR3 is built from 16 residues. The CDR3, as DNA: TGTGCCAGCAGACATGGCGGGCCCCTGGGTCTCGATGAGCAGTTCTTC. It yields the protein CASRHGGPLGLDEQFF.